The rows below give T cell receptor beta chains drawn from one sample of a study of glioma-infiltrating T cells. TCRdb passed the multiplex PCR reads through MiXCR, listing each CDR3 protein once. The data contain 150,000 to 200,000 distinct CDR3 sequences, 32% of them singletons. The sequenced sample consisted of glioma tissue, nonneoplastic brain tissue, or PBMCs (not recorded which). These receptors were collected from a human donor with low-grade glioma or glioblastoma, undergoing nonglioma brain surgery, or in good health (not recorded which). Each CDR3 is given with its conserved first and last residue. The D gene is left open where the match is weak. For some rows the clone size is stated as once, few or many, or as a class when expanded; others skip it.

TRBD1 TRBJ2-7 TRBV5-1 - CASSPTGAINEQYF TGCGCCAGCAGCCCGACAGGGGCGATCAATGAGCAGTACTTC
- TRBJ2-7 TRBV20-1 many CSARNPASDLYEQYF TGCAGTGCTAGAAACCCGGCTAGCGACCTTTACGAGCAGTACTTC
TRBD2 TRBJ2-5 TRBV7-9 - CASSAGTSGLQETQYF TGTGCCAGTAGTGCCGGGACTAGCGGGCTTCAAGAGACCCAGTACTTC
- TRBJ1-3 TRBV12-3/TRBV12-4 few CASSRNRPSGNTIYF TGTGCCAGCAGCCGTAACAGACCCTCGGGAAACACCATATATTTT
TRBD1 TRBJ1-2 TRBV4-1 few CASSARSNGQGADGYTF TGCGCCAGCAGCGCGCGTTCCAACGGACAGGGGGCGGATGGCTACACCTTC
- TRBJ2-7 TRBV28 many CASSSAVEQYF TGTGCCAGCTCTTCCGCGGTAGAGCAGTACTTC
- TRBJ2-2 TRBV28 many CACRGGAGELFF TGTGCCTGCCGTGGAGGGGCCGGGGAGCTGTTTTTT
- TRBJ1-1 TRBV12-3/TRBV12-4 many CASSTGLHTEAFF TGTGCCAGCAGTACGGGACTTCACACCGAAGCTTTCTTT
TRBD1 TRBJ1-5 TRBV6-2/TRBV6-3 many CASSYSGTGDQPQHF TGTGCCAGCAGTTACTCGGGGACAGGGGATCAGCCCCAGCATTTT
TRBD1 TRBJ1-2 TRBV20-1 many CSARDTKGGAGYGYTF TGCAGTGCTAGAGATACCAAAGGGGGCGCGGGCTATGGCTACACCTTC
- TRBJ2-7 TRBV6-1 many CASSEADRWDEQYF TGTGCCAGCAGTGAAGCAGACAGGTGGGACGAGCAGTACTTC
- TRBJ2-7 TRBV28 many CASSPFDFSYEQYF TGTGCCAGCAGTCCCTTCGACTTCTCCTACGAGCAGTACTTC
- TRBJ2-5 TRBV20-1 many CSAKEDRNRETQYF TGCAGTGCTAAAGAGGACAGAAATAGGGAGACCCAGTACTTC
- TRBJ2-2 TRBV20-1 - CSARGQTGTNTGELFF TGCAGTGCTAGGGGGCAAACGGGTACGAACACCGGGGAGCTGTTTTTT
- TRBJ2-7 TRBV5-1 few CASSGRTVSYEQYF TGCGCCAGCAGCGGGCGGACAGTCTCCTACGAGCAGTACTTC
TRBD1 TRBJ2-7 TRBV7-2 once CASSLEMDRYEQCF TGTGCCAGCAGCTTAGAGATGGACAGGTACGAGCAGTGCTTC
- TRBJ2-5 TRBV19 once CASSINRNPRGTQYF TGTGCCAGTAGCATCAACAGAAACCCTCGGGGGACCCAGTACTTC
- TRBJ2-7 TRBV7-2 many CASSLGRQYEQYF TGTGCCAGCAGCTTAGGTCGGCAATACGAGCAGTACTTC
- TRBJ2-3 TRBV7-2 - CASGLARDVDTQYF TGTGCCAGCGGCTTAGCAAGGGATGTAGATACGCAGTATTTT
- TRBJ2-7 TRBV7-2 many CASSSQGGGYEQYF TGTGCCAGCAGCTCTCAGGGGGGAGGCTACGAGCAGTACTTC
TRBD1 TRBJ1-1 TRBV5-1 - CASSLADRERTEAFF TGCGCCAGCAGCTTGGCTGACAGGGAGAGAACTGAAGCTTTCTTT
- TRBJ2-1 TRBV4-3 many CASSQVDSRLSRDPYNEQFF TGCGCCAGCAGCCAAGTAGACAGTAGATTATCGCGGGACCCATACAATGAGCAGTTCTTC
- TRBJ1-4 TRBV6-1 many CASSRGATNEKLFF TGTGCCAGCAGCCGGGGAGCAACTAATGAAAAACTGTTTTTT
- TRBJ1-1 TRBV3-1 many CASSLLGDRGTEAFF TGTGCCAGCAGCCTACTCGGGGATAGGGGCACTGAAGCTTTCTTT
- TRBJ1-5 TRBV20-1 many CSARNSLGDQPQHF TGCAGTGCTAGGAACAGCCTTGGGGATCAGCCCCAGCATTTT
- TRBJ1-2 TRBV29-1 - CSARQDYGYTF TGCAGCGCTAGACAGGACTATGGCTACACCTTC
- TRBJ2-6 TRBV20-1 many CSARRTEGANVLTF TGCAGTGCTAGGCGGACTGAAGGGGCCAACGTCCTGACTTTC
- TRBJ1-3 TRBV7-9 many CASSLIGGFSGNTIYF TGTGCCAGCAGCTTAATCGGCGGGTTCTCTGGAAACACCATATATTTT
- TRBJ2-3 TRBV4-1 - CASSQEPRTDKQYF TGCGCCAGCAGCCAAGAACCTCGCACAGATAAGCAGTATTTT
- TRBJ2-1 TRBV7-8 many CASSFMDGLFYNEQFF TGTGCCAGCAGCTTCATGGACGGCCTTTTCTACAATGAGCAGTTCTTC
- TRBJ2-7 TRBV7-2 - CASSLVGGGGTVSREQYF TGTGCCAGCAGCTTAGTAGGGGGGGGGGGGACAGTATCGCGCGAGCAGTACTTC
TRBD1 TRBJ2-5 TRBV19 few CASSPGTAVFQTQYF TGTGCCAGTAGTCCCGGGACAGCCGTTTTTCAGACCCAGTACTTC
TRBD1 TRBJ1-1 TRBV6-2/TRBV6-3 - CASTNTGDTEAFF TGTGCCAGCACAAACACAGGGGACACTGAAGCGTTCTTT
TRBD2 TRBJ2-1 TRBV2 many CASSGTSGAQFF TGTGCCAGCAGTGGGACTAGTGGTGCTCAGTTCTTC
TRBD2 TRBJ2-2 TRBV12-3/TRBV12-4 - CASRPTPGLAGGPGTGELFF TGTGCCAGCAGGCCGACCCCGGGACTAGCGGGAGGGCCGGGGACCGGGGAGCTGTTTTTT
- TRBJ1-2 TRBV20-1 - CSARVNRWWYGDTF TGCAGTGCTAGAGTTAACAGGTGGTGGTATGGCGACACCTTC
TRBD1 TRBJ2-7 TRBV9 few CASSGLTGAGGEQYF TGTGCCAGCAGCGGACTGACAGGGGCCGGCGGCGAGCAGTACTTC
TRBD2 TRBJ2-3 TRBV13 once CASSVGSGGGVDTQYF TGTGCCAGCAGCGTAGGATCCGGGGGAGGGGTAGATACGCAGTATTTT
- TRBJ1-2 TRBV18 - CASSPPWTRGEGGYTF TGTGCCAGCTCACCCCCCTGGACAAGGGGAGAGGGTGGCTACACCTTC
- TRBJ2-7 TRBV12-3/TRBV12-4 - CASSPERTALNIGQYF TGTGCCAGCAGTCCCGAAAGGACAGCCCTCAATATCGGGCAGTACTTC
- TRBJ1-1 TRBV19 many CASSFDGLSMNTEAFF TGTGCCAGTAGCTTTGACGGCCTATCTATGAACACTGAAGCTTTCTTT
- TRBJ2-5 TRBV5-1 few CASSFGAQPNDQETQYF TGCGCCAGCAGCTTTGGGGCGCAGCCAAACGATCAAGAGACCCAGTACTTC
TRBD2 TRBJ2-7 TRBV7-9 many CASSFDSGRVYEQYF TGTGCCAGCAGCTTTGATAGCGGGAGAGTCTACGAGCAGTACTTC
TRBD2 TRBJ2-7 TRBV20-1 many CSARGLAGGWEQYF TGCAGTGCTAGAGGACTAGCGGGAGGGTGGGAGCAGTACTTC
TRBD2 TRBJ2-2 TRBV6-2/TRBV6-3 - CAISSGGTVELFF TGTGCCATCAGTTCGGGAGGGACCGTGGAGCTGTTTTTT
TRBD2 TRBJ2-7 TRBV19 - CASSISGTSGSYEQYF TGTGCCAGTAGTATTTCTGGGACTAGCGGCTCCTACGAGCAGTACTTC
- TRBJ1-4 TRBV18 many CASSLDSPGLFF TGTGCCAGCTCACTGGACAGCCCGGGACTGTTTTTT
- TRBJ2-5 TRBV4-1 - CASSQGLRWEQETQYF TGCGCCAGCAGCCAAGGTTTACGTTGGGAACAAGAGACCCAGTACTTC
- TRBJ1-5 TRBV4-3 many CASSQELAGRNQPQHF TGCGCCAGCAGCCAAGAACTTGCAGGCCGAAATCAGCCCCAGCATTTT
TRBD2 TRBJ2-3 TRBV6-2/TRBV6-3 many CASSRPLGLAATQYF TGTGCCAGCAGTAGACCGTTGGGACTAGCAGCTACGCAGTATTTT